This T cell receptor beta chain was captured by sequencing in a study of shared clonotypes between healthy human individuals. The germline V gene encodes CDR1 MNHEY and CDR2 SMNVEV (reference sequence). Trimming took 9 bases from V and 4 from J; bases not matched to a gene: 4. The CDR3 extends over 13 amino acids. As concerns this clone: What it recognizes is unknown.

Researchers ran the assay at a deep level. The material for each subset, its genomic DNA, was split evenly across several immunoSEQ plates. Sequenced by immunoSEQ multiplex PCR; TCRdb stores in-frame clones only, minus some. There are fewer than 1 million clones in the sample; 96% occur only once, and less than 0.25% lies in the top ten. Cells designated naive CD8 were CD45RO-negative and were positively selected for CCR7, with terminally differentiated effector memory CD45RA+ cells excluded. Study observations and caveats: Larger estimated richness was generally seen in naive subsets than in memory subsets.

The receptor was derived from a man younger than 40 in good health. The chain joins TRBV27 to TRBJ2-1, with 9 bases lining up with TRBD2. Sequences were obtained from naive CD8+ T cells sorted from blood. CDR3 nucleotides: TGTGCCAGTTCGCGGGAGGGTTACAATGAGCAGTTCTTC. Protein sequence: CASSREGYNEQFF.